A selection of T cell receptor beta chains follows, all from one sample in a study of cytomegalovirus exposure and HLA in healthy donors. Method: immunoSEQ multiplex PCR; TCRdb's copy keeps in-frame clones and lacks some. The data hold fewer than 350,000 clones, with about 90% observed a single time. The material sequenced was PBMCs. These receptors all stem from a woman aged 18-29 years in good health and CMV-seronegative. Each CDR3 is given with its conserved first and last residue. A D gene is named only where the DNA matches it firmly. Clone size is shown for a subset of rows, as once, few, many or a class of expanded clone.

J: TRBJ2-3; size: .; D: TRBD1; V: TRBV2; DNA: TGTGTCAGCAGCAAGACAGGGTGGGGAGATACGCAGTATTTT; CDR3: CVSSKTGWGDTQYF
J: TRBJ1-2; size: .; D: .; V: TRBV6-5; DNA: TGTGCCAGCAGGCAGGGGCGTTCTGGCTACACCTTC; CDR3: CASRQGRSGYTF
J: TRBJ1-1; size: .; D: .; V: TRBV7-7; DNA: TGTGCCAGCAGCCGATTGGAGGTCACTGAAGCTTTCTTT; CDR3: CASSRLEVTEAFF
J: TRBJ1-1; size: .; D: TRBD1; V: TRBV2; DNA: TGTGCCAGCAGTGAAGTTGTGACAGGGGGGAGGTCAGCTTTCTTT; CDR3: CASSEVVTGGRSAFF
J: TRBJ1-2; size: .; D: TRBD1; V: TRBV5-5; DNA: TGTGCCAGCAGCTTGGCCGGACAGGGGAGTTATGGCTACACCTTC; CDR3: CASSLAGQGSYGYTF
J: TRBJ1-2; size: .; D: TRBD1; V: TRBV7-3; DNA: TGTGCCAGCAGCTTGAGGGGACAGGGCCGTGACTATGGCTACACCTTC; CDR3: CASSLRGQGRDYGYTF
J: TRBJ2-1; size: .; D: TRBD2; V: TRBV2; DNA: TGTGCCACCACCACCTCTCTAGCGGGGGACAATGAGCAGTTCTTC; CDR3: CATTTSLAGDNEQFF
J: TRBJ2-5; size: .; D: TRBD2; V: TRBV7-9; DNA: TGTGCCAGCAGCCCACAAAGTGGGGGGGGAGAGACCCAGTACTTC; CDR3: CASSPQSGGGETQYF
J: TRBJ1-3; size: .; D: .; V: TRBV5-8; DNA: TGTGCCAGCAGCCCGGGGGGGGCAGGAAACACCATATATTTT; CDR3: CASSPGGAGNTIYF
J: TRBJ2-3; size: once; D: .; V: TRBV11-2; DNA: TGTGCCAGCAGCGCCCGGTCCAGACCGGGTAGCACAGATACGCAGTATTTT; CDR3: CASSARSRPGSTDTQYF
J: TRBJ1-2; size: once; D: .; V: TRBV5-1; DNA: TGCGCCAACATCTGGACACCAAACTATGGCTACACCTTC; CDR3: CANIWTPNYGYTF
J: TRBJ1-4; size: .; D: .; V: TRBV18; DNA: TGTGCCAGCTCGCCTGGGGGGTCTAATGAAAAACTGTTTTTT; CDR3: CASSPGGSNEKLFF
J: TRBJ2-1; size: .; D: .; V: TRBV7-8; DNA: TGTGCCAGCAGCCCAAGGACTTCGGCCAAGCAGAATGAGCAGTTCTTC; CDR3: CASSPRTSAKQNEQFF
J: TRBJ1-2; size: .; D: TRBD1; V: TRBV29-1; DNA: TGCAGCGTTGATCCGCCAGGGGGGACGGGTGGCTACACCTTC; CDR3: CSVDPPGGTGGYTF
J: TRBJ1-1; size: few; D: .; V: TRBV10-3; DNA: TGTGCCATCAGTGAGTCCAGAGGGGTCGGGGGCACTGAAGCTTTCTTT; CDR3: CAISESRGVGGTEAFF
J: TRBJ2-1; size: .; D: .; V: TRBV6-5; DNA: TGTGCCAGCAGTTACTGGGGGGATGACAATGAGCAGTTCTTC; CDR3: CASSYWGDDNEQFF